This T cell receptor beta chain was captured in a study of T cells after yellow fever vaccination. Findings and limits, study-wide: Clones from primary vaccination mostly reappeared after the booster (around 97% CD4, approximately 86% CD8).

For this clonotype: Antigen unknown.

TCRdb re-called the 5' RACE reads through MiXCR, storing one row per CDR3 protein. Of fewer than 650,000 distinct CDR3 sequences listed, 21% were seen once; the top ten hold less than 20%. The sequences come from PBMCs, collected roughly 20 days after the first yellow fever vaccination. The origin of this receptor is a man younger than 30 who received the YFV17D yellow fever vaccine.

The CDR3 is CASSLKGAEETQYF. The CDR3 coding sequence is TGTGCCAGCAGCTTGAAGGGGGCGGAGGAGACCCAGTACTTC. This rearrangement joins TRBV13 to TRBJ2-5, with 7 bases aligning to TRBD1. V shed 3 bases, J shed 5 bases, and the junction held 6 bases outside the gene matches. The CDR3 spans 14 residues. Germline CDR1 and CDR2: PRHDT and FYEKMQ (reference sequence). The whole variable domain, remainder taken from reference TRBV13 and TRBJ2-5, is AAGVIQSPRHLIKEKRETATLKCYPIPRHDTVYWYQQGPGQDPQFLISFYEKMQSDKGSIPDRFSAQQFSDYHSELNMSSLELGDSALYFCASSLKGAEETQYFGPGTRLLVL.